This record covers a single T cell receptor (beta chain). The data were obtained in a study of PD-1 blockade in classical Hodgkin lymphoma. Study overall: It was nivolumab at 3 mg/kg, given intravenously every 2 weeks, that patients received.

CDR1 and CDR2 (germline): LGHNA, YSLEER. The CDR3 has 15 amino acids. V gave up 0 bases and J gave up 0 bases, with 6 bases separating them. Every patient relapsed after autologous stem cell transplantation, and brentuximab vedotin exposure varied. Patients showed best responses of complete response, partial response or progressive disease. Assay used: immunoSEQ multiplex PCR; TCRdb lists only in-frame clones, some missing. The repertoire includes about 26,000 clones, around 69% of them detected once, and about an eighth sits in the top ten. The sequence was obtained from a human donor with classical Hodgkin lymphoma. This specimen was peripheral blood mononuclear cells (PBMCs), taken before the second cycle of nivolumab. This chain uses TRBV4-3 with TRBJ1-5; D uncertain. CDR3 coding DNA: TGCGCCAGCAGCCAAGACCCGTATAGCAATCAGCCCCAGCATTTT. Translation gives CASSQDPYSNQPQHF.